These T cell receptor beta chains were read from a single sample in a study of T-cell memory formation after mild COVID-19. TCRdb reprocessed the 5' RACE reads with MiXCR, giving one entry per CDR3 protein. The data hold 180,000 or so distinct CDR3 sequences, with 16% observed a single time. The sequencing input was PBMCs or a T cell subset sorted from them (not recorded which). The receptors here all came from an adult woman who had mild COVID-19 (a few samples of this study predate the infection). Cell type and time point are not known. Both conserved end residues are part of each CDR3. The order of the fields is V gene, J gene, CDR3 protein.

>TRBV23-1|TRBJ2-1
CASSHPGTYNEQFF
>TRBV9|TRBJ2-5
CASSSVSDLLETQYF
>TRBV3-1|TRBJ2-3
CASSQGGTQYF
>TRBV7-3|TRBJ1-1
CASSPSTAAGEAFF
>TRBV25-1|TRBJ1-6
CASRGTGDNSPLHF
>TRBV5-1|TRBJ1-5
CASSPGLHSNQPQHF
>TRBV5-6|TRBJ2-1
CASRPFLAGGYNEQFF
>TRBV6-5|TRBJ2-5
CASRKQGQETQYF
>TRBV5-1|TRBJ2-1
CASSVADASYNEQFF
>TRBV3-1|TRBJ1-2
CASSQMRWGAGGYTF
>TRBV5-1|TRBJ1-2
CASSFHTGSGGYTF
>TRBV9|TRBJ2-5
CASGASGSRVETQYF
>TRBV5-1|TRBJ1-2
CASSFLDGYGYTF
>TRBV4-3|TRBJ2-3
CASSQHLPDTQYF
>TRBV7-3|TRBJ2-5
CASSLLTGVGETQYF
>TRBV5-1|TRBJ2-3
CASSLMATPGNPRGHTQYF
>TRBV3-1|TRBJ2-7
CASSHRAYEQYF
>TRBV24-1|TRBJ2-1
CATSGTWGAGRNEQFF
>TRBV2|TRBJ2-7
CASAWGQQSSYEQYF
>TRBV3-1|TRBJ1-6
CASSQEGGRGSPLHF
>TRBV19|TRBJ2-1
CASSIGLAEYNEQFF
>TRBV7-9|TRBJ2-3
CASSYIKGTGYTDTQYF
>TRBV24-1|TRBJ2-7
CATSDLYRDEQYF
>TRBV5-1|TRBJ2-7
CASSLTQDYEQYF
>TRBV2|TRBJ1-2
CAGRRTGPGYTF
>TRBV9|TRBJ2-3
CASSVVFSADTQYF
>TRBV12-3/TRBV12-4|TRBJ1-5
CASSPTGVISNQPQHF
>TRBV6-5|TRBJ1-4
CASSTGLGEKLFF
>TRBV9|TRBJ2-3
CASSGGQPSTDTQYF
>TRBV4-2|TRBJ2-5
CASSQGAGTSGDQETQYF
>TRBV7-9|TRBJ1-1
CASSPSTRQAFF
>TRBV23-1|TRBJ2-7
CASSGVEQYF